The T cell receptor (beta chain) under discussion was sequenced for a study of CD8+ T cells in alopecia areata. The study's findings and limits: A large proportion of expanded lesional clones were detected persisting in scalp and blood during tofacitinib.

Regarding treatment: oral pan-JAK inhibitor, 5-10 mg twice daily. This clone occurred a few times. Its target is not known. Extraction of RNA preceded its reverse transcription into cDNA, which served as the sequencing template. Measured with immunoSEQ multiplex PCR; TCRdb has only the in-frame clones, and not every one. This sample yields around 70,000 clones, of which over 25% are seen a single time; about 15% belongs to the top ten. Trimming took 6 bases from V and 3 from J, leaving 6 bases between them. The length of the CDR3 is 11 residues. Germline CDR1 LNHDA, CDR2 SQIVND (reference sequence). This specimen consisted of CD8+ T cells sorted from blood, obtained at week 4, from a patient treated with tofacitinib. This TCR was sampled from a human donor with alopecia areata. The rearrangement links TRBV19 to TRBJ2-7; D not resolved. CDR3 protein: CASSGSYEQYF. CDR3 DNA: TGTGCCAGTAGCGGCAGCTACGAGCAGTACTTC.